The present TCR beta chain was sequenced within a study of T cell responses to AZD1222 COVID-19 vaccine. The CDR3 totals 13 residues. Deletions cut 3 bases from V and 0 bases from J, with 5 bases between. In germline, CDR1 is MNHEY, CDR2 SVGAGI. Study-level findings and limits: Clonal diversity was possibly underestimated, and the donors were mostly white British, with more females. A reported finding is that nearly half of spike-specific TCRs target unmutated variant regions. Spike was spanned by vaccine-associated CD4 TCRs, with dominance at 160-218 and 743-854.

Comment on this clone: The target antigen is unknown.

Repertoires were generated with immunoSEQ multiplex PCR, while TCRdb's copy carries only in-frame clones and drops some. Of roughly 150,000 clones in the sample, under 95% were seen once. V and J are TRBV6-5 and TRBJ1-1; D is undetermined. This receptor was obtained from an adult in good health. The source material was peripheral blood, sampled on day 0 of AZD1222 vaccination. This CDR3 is CASSYEMNTEAFF. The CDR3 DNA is TGTGCCAGCAGTTATGAAATGAACACTGAAGCTTTCTTT.